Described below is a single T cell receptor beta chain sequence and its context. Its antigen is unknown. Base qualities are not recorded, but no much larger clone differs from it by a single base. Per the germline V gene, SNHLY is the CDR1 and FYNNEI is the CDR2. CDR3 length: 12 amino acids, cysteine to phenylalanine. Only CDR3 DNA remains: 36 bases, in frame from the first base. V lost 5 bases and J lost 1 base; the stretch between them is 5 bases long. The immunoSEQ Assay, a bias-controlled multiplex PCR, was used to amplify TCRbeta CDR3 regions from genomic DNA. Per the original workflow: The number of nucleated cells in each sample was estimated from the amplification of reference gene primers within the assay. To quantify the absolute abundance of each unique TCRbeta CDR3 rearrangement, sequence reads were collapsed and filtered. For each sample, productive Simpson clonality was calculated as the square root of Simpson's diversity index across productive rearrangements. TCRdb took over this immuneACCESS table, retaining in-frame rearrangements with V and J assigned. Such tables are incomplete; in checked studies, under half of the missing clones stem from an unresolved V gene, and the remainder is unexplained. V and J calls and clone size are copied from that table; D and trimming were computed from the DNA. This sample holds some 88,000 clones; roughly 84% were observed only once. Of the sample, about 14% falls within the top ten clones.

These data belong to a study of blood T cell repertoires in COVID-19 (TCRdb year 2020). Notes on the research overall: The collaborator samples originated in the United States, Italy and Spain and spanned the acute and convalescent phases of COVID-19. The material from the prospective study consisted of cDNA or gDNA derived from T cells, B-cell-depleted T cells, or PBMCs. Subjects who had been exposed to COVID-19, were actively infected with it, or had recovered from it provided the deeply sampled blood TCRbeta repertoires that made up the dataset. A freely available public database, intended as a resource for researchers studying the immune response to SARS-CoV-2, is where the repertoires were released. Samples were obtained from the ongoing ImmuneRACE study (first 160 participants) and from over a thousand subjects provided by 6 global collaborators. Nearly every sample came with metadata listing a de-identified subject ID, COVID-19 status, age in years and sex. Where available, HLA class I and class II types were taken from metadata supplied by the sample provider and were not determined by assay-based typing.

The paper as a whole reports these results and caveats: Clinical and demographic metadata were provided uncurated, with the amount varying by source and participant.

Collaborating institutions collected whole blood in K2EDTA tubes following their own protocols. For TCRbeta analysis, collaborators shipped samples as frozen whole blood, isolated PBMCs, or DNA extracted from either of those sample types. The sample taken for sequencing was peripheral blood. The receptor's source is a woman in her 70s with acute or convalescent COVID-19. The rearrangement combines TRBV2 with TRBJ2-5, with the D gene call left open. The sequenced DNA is TGTGCCAGCAGTCCCATCCAAGAGACCCAGTACTTC. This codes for CASSPIQETQYF.